This TCR beta chain was retrieved from a study of beta chain features in type 1 diabetes (dated by TCRdb to between 2018 and 2020). With respect to the entire study: No differences in mean age, gender distribution, total cell number or subset yield were found between patients and healthy donors. A total of roughly 100 million sorted cells were examined across all samples, and the number of cells per subset was strongly correlated with RNA yield. In the study, TCRB repertoires of sorted circulating CD4+ T cell subsets from recently diagnosed type 1 diabetes patients were compared with those of matched healthy donors. Whereas all 30 or so donors provided naive and central memory subsets, regulatory and stem cell-like memory subsets were isolated from just 8 patients and about 8 healthy donors. On the study overall, not on this receptor specifically: Sequencing cDNA rather than genomic DNA could over-represent highly expressing activated cells, although activation and CD3 levels did not differ between groups. Naive, central memory and regulatory TCRB repertoires appeared to be more alike among patients than among healthy donors. PCR may preferentially amplify shorter templates, but because patient and control samples were amplified and corrected together, any resulting skew would affect both groups equally. HLA sub-analyses involved small numbers of individuals, so any influence of HLA type on TCRB rearrangement remained unresolved. Type 1 diabetes patients showed a moderate but significant shortening of TCRB CDR3 length in all four CD4+ subsets. At VDJ recombination sites, patients with type 1 diabetes made fewer insertions and deleted more nucleotides, a pattern implying thymic rearrangement abnormalities.

Each donor gave one peripheral blood draw, averaging approximately 0.11 L, which was collected into heparinised tubes. A BD FACSAria II was used to sort naive, central memory, regulatory and stem cell-like memory CD4+ T cells with a panel that included CD45RO, CCR7, CD25, CD127, CD95 and CD27. Every sorted population had a purity above 95%. Right away, PBMCs were isolated by Lymphoprep density gradient centrifugation and were stained directly, with no culture step. So that batch effects would be minimized, each experiment stained and sorted samples in pairs, pairing one healthy donor with one patient. Per the germline V gene, KGHSH is the CDR1 and LQKENI is the CDR2. From its cysteine to its phenylalanine, the CDR3 spans 14 amino acids. Only the CDR3 portion is preserved as DNA: 42 bases, with reading frame beginning at the first base. V has 6 bases trimmed and J has 1 base trimmed; junction bases matching no gene number 4.

Comment on this clone: Which antigen it targets is not known. No much larger clone exists at a distance of one base, and base qualities are not known.

The entire amount of isolated RNA was reverse transcribed using the High Capacity cDNA Reverse Transcription Kit, so the sequenced TCRB transcripts were expressed ones. Naive, central memory and regulatory T cell samples underwent deep immunoSEQ sequencing, averaging approximately 3.5 million total reads per sample. After sorted cells were lysed in RLT buffer, RNA was extracted with DNase-treated RNeasy Micro or Mini kits, with the choice depending on cell number. Each cell subset was processed on its own to prevent cross-contamination, while patient and healthy donor samples were processed together. TCRB sequences were amplified from cDNA with the immunoSEQ multiplex PCR, producing 87-bp fragments spanning the CDR3 region. Amplicons were sequenced on the Illumina HiSeq platform. The authors' analysis ran thus. PCR bias was computationally corrected using synthetic template baselines, reads within Hamming distance 2 were collapsed, and singletons that could not be merged were discarded. Reads were aligned against IMGT so that V, D and J genes, CDR3 length and insertions or deletions at six rearrangement sites could be assigned. Within each subset, clonotype counts were normalized to the number of sorted cells before true diversity and Gini coefficients were calculated with the tcR R package. The overlap coefficient, calculated on TCRB nucleotide sequences, was used to quantify repertoire sharing. TCRdb's version of the immuneACCESS table is confined to in-frame rearrangements and falls short of the full clone set. An unresolved V gene accounts for under half of the shortfall where checked; the remainder is of unknown origin. D and trimming were read from the DNA, whereas the V and J calls and clone size are those reported in that table. Across this sample there are about 160,000 clones, with approximately 10% seen only once. The ten largest make up more than 0.4% of the sample.

This TCR derives from a man aged 25 to 45 with type 1 diabetes. The sequenced sample was central memory CD4+ T cells from blood. Rearrangement joined TRBV18 to TRBJ1-1, with 8 bases matching TRBD1. The CDR3 region reads CASSGQAGNTEAFF. At the DNA level, the sequence is TGTGCCAGCTCGGGACAGGCCGGGAACACTGAAGCTTTCTTT.